This T cell receptor (beta chain) was observed in a study of cytomegalovirus exposure and HLA in healthy donors. Study-level information: Roughly 92 million unique TCRs, all from HLA-typed donors, were included in an early release of the data.

This CDR3 has 14 amino acids. Unmatched junction bases numbered 5, after V lost 4 bases and J lost 5 bases. Germline V gene sequence: CDR1 MNHEY, CDR2 SVGAGI. The PCR ran on 60 Vbeta and 13 Jbeta primers. Profiled with immunoSEQ multiplex PCR; TCRdb holds only in-frame clones, not every one. There are 150,000 to 200,000 clones in the sample; approximately 85% occur only once, and over 2% lies in the top ten. Sequenced material: PBMCs. The receptor was derived from a woman aged 45 to 65 in good health and CMV-seronegative. This chain joins TRBV6-5 and TRBJ2-1; 7 bases are shared with TRBD2. The CDR3 here is CASSLGRANNEQFF. The CDR3 DNA reads TGTGCCAGCAGTTTAGGGAGGGCCAACAATGAGCAGTTCTTC.